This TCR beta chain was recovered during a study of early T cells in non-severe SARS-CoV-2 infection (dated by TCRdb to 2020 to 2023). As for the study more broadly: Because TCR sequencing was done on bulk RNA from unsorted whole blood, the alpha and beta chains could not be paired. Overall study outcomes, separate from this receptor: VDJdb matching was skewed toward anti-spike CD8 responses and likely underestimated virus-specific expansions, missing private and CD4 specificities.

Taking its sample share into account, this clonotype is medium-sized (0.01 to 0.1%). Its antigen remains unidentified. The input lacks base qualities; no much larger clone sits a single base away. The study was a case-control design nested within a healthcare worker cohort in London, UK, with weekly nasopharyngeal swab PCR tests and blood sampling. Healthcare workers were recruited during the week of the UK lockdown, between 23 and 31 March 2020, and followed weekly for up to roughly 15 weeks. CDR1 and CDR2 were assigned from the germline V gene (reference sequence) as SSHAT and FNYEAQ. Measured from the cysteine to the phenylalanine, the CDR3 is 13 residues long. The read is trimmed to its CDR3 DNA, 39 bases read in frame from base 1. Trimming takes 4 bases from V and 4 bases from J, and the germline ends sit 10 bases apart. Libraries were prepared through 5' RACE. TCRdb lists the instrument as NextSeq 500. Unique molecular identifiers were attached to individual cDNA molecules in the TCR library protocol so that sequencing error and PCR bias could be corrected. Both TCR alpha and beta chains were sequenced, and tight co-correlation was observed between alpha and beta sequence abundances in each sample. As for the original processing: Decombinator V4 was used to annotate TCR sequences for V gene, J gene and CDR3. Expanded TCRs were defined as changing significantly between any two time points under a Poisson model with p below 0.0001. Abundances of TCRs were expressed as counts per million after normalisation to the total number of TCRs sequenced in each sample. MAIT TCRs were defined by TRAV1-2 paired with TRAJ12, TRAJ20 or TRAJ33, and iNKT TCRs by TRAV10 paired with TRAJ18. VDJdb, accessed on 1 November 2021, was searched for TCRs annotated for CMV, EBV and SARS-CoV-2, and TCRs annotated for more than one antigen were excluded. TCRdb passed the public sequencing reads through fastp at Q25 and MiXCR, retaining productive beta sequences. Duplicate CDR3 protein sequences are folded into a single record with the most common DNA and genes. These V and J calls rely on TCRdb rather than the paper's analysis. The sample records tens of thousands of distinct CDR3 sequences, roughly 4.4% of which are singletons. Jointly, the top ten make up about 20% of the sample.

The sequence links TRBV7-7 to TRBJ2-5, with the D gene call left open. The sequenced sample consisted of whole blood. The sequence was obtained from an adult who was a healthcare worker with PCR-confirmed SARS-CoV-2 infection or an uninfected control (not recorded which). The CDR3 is CASSSPDAETQYF. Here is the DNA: TGTGCCAGCAGCTCCCCGGACGCAGAGACCCAGTACTTC.